A selection of T cell receptor beta chains follows, all from one sample in a study of blood T cell repertoires in COVID-19. TCRdb's table, derived via immunoSEQ multiplex PCR, lists solely in-frame clones and lacks some. The table records approximately 150,000 clones, around 90% of them present only once. The specimen sequenced was peripheral blood. The receptors shown here come from a human donor in a cohort sampled during active COVID-19. Both conserved end residues are part of each CDR3. D genes are given only for firm matches. Clone size, where shown, is once, few, many, or a class for clones that have expanded.

d_call	clone_size	v_call	j_call	cdr3_nt	cdr3_aa
TRBD2	NA	TRBV9	TRBJ2-2	TGTGCCAGCAGCGCGGGAGCGGGAGCGAACACCGGGGAGCTGTTTTTT	CASSAGAGANTGELFF
TRBD1	once	TRBV27	TRBJ2-2	TGTGCCAGCAGTTACGGACAGGGGACAAACACCGGGGAGCTGTTTTTT	CASSYGQGTNTGELFF
NA	NA	TRBV4-1	TRBJ2-3	TGCGCCAGCAGCCAAGATAGGGGGACCTTCGGAACAGATACGCAGTATTTT	CASSQDRGTFGTDTQYF
NA	NA	TRBV2	TRBJ1-6	TGTGCCAGCAGTGAAAGGGCAGGGGAAAATTCACCCCTCCACTTT	CASSERAGENSPLHF
NA	NA	TRBV5-6	TRBJ2-7	TGTGCCAGCAGCTCAGTGACAGGTTTACGCTACGAGCAGTACTTC	CASSSVTGLRYEQYF
TRBD1	once	TRBV19	TRBJ1-4	TGTGCCAGTAGCCGACCCCCCGACAGGGTTAACAATGAAAAACTGTTTTTT	CASSRPPDRVNNEKLFF
TRBD2	NA	TRBV18	TRBJ2-7	TGTGCCAGCTCACCATTACGGGAGGGCTACGAGCAGTACTTC	CASSPLREGYEQYF
NA	NA	TRBV7-8	TRBJ2-5	TGTGCCAGCAGCCGAGGACTATCCCAAGAGACCCAGTACTTC	CASSRGLSQETQYF
TRBD1	few	TRBV7-9	TRBJ1-5	TGTGCCAGCAGCTCCACAGGGGCCCAGCCCCAGCATTTT	CASSSTGAQPQHF
NA	NA	TRBV6-5	TRBJ1-1	TGTGCCAGCCTCGAATCGGGGTCGGAGTCCACTGAAGCTTTCTTT	CASLESGSESTEAFF
TRBD1	NA	TRBV5-1	TRBJ2-7	TGCGCCAGCAGCCGGGGACAGGGACTCAACGAGCAGTACTTC	CASSRGQGLNEQYF
TRBD1	NA	TRBV28	TRBJ1-1	TGTGCCAGCAGCCCCGGGACAGCCCTTTTTATGAACACTGAAGCTTTCTTT	CASSPGTALFMNTEAFF
NA	NA	TRBV6-2/TRBV6-3	TRBJ1-1	TGTGCCAGCAGTTACAATCCGGGTTCCCCTATGAACACTGAAGCTTTCTTT	CASSYNPGSPMNTEAFF